What follows is one T cell receptor (beta chain) and its context. The germline gives CDR1 MNHEY, CDR2 SMNVEV (reference sequence). Trimming took off 6 bases at V and 1 base at J, with 9 bases between the two ends. This CDR3 is 13 amino acids long. The method was immunoSEQ multiplex PCR; TCRdb's version includes in-frame clones alone and lacks a portion of them. The table has 150,000 to 200,000 clones, almost 85% seen once. The entry originates in a study of blood T cell repertoires in COVID-19. Background on the study: Collection of acute and convalescent COVID-19 samples took place in the United States, Italy and Spain. The analysed material was cDNA or gDNA that came from T cells, B-cell-depleted T cells, or PBMCs.

This clonotype was obtained from a human donor with acute or convalescent COVID-19. The donor label of this sample is uncertain. The chain employs TRBV27 and TRBJ1-1; D is uncertain. Sequencing was done on a sample of peripheral blood. CDR3 loop: CASRAGRNTEAFF. CDR3 coding DNA: TGTGCCAGCAGGGCCGGGAGGAACACTGAAGCTTTCTTT.